Listed below are T cell receptor beta chains from one sample, sequenced in a study of blood T cell repertoires in COVID-19. Measured with immunoSEQ multiplex PCR; TCRdb has only the in-frame clones, and not every one. The sample records 150,000 or so clones, less than 85% being singletons. Specimen: PBMCs or T cells enriched from blood (not recorded which). The origin of the receptors is a man aged 55 to 70 who had recovered from COVID-19. The CDR3 runs from the conserved cysteine through the conserved F or W. The D gene is left open where the match is weak. Clone sizes are given selectively: once, few, many, or a class where the clone is expanded.

D	size	J	V	DNA	CDR3
TRBD2	NA	TRBJ2-1	TRBV5-1	TGCGCCAGCAGCTTGCCACGACTAGCAAGTTTGTACAATGAGCAGTTCTTC	CASSLPRLASLYNEQFF
TRBD2	NA	TRBJ2-7	TRBV10-3	TGTGCCATCAGTGAGTCGACTAGCGGTAGTGCCTACGAGCAGTACTTC	CAISESTSGSAYEQYF
NA	NA	TRBJ1-2	TRBV9	TGTGCCAGCAGCGTCGGGTCGGGGGGGAGCTATGGCTACACCTTC	CASSVGSGGSYGYTF
NA	once	TRBJ2-1	TRBV10-3	TGTGCCATCAGTACAGACAGGGCGGGGAACAATGAGCAGTTCTTC	CAISTDRAGNNEQFF
TRBD2	NA	TRBJ2-1	TRBV7-9	TGTGCCAGCAGCTTGAGTAGCGGGACGATTGACAATGAGCAGTTCTTC	CASSLSSGTIDNEQFF
TRBD2	NA	TRBJ2-7	TRBV5-1	TGCGCCAGCACCGGGACTAGGAGCACAGGCGAGCAGTACTTC	CASTGTRSTGEQYF
TRBD1	NA	TRBJ1-5	TRBV6-2/TRBV6-3	TGTGCCAGCAGTTGGGGGACAGGGAGGGGCAATCAGCCCCAGCATTTT	CASSWGTGRGNQPQHF
NA	NA	TRBJ1-5	TRBV6-5	TGTGCCAGCGAGCCTGAAAATTATCAGCCCCAGCATTTT	CASEPENYQPQHF
NA	NA	TRBJ2-7	TRBV6-2/TRBV6-3	TGTGCCAGCAGTGATCCCCATCGGGGCCAGGGGTCTGGAGAGCAGTACTTC	CASSDPHRGQGSGEQYF
NA	NA	TRBJ1-1	TRBV7-9	TGTGCCAGCAGCTTATTGCCAGGGGTTAGTGAAGCTTTCTTT	CASSLLPGVSEAFF
TRBD1	NA	TRBJ2-4	TRBV9	TGTGCCAGCAGTGGAGGGACAGGGTTGAACATTCAGTACTTC	CASSGGTGLNIQYF
TRBD1	NA	TRBJ2-2	TRBV29-1	TGCAGCGCGGGACAGTACACCGGGGAGCTGTTTTTT	CSAGQYTGELFF
TRBD1	NA	TRBJ1-5	TRBV19	TGTGCCAGTAGTACGACAGGGAGAACTTTAAATCAGCCCCAGCATTTT	CASSTTGRTLNQPQHF
TRBD2	NA	TRBJ2-1	TRBV5-1	TGCGCCAGCAGCTTAAAAACTAGCGGGGCCTCCTACAATGAGCAGTTCTTC	CASSLKTSGASYNEQFF
TRBD1	many	TRBJ1-2	TRBV6-5	TGTGCCAGCTCCCTGGGACAGGGGGGAGATGGCTACACCTTC	CASSLGQGGDGYTF
NA	once	TRBJ2-2	TRBV11-3	TGTGCCAGCAGCTTAGGCGGGGGCAGGGGGCCTCTGTTTTTT	CASSLGGGRGPLFF
TRBD1	NA	TRBJ1-3	TRBV7-3	TGTGCCAGCAGCCGGGACAGCTCCTCTGGAAACACCATATATTTT	CASSRDSSSGNTIYF
TRBD1	NA	TRBJ2-1	TRBV29-1	TGCAGCGTCGGACAGGGGGGATACAATGAGCAGTTCTTC	CSVGQGGYNEQFF
NA	NA	TRBJ2-7	TRBV6-2/TRBV6-3	TGTGCCAGCAGTTACCTGGGAGATGTGATGGACGAGCAGTACTTC	CASSYLGDVMDEQYF
NA	many	TRBJ2-7	TRBV7-2	TGTGCCAGCAGCTTAGATTCAGGGATAAACGAGCAGTACTTC	CASSLDSGINEQYF
NA	few	TRBJ1-4	TRBV6-5	TGTGCCAGCAGTCCAGGGGCTTCGAATGAAAAACTGTTTTTT	CASSPGASNEKLFF
TRBD1	once	TRBJ1-5	TRBV6-5	TGTGCCAGCAGCGTCCCGGACAGGGTCAATCAGCCCCAGCATTTT	CASSVPDRVNQPQHF
NA	few	TRBJ1-2	TRBV7-9	TGTGCCAGCAGCTCCCGGACCGGGGGGGATGGCTACACCTTC	CASSSRTGGDGYTF
TRBD2	NA	TRBJ2-3	TRBV7-6	TGTGCCAGCAGCTTAGGAGGGGGTTTGACTAGCGGGAGGGCGGATACGCAGTATTTT	CASSLGGGLTSGRADTQYF
NA	few	TRBJ1-1	TRBV6-2/TRBV6-3	TGTGCCAGCAGTTATTGGACAGTAAAGAACACTGAAGCTTTCTTT	CASSYWTVKNTEAFF
TRBD1	NA	TRBJ1-1	TRBV7-9	TGTGCCAGCAGCACCACGGACAGGGGAGGCACTGAAGCTTTCTTT	CASSTTDRGGTEAFF
NA	NA	TRBJ2-1	TRBV5-1	TGCGCCAGCAGCTTGGCGACAGGATCCTACAATGAGCAGTTCTTC	CASSLATGSYNEQFF
TRBD1	once	TRBJ2-3	TRBV24-1	TGTGCCACCAGTGACCCACAGGGGGCGGGCACAGATACGCAGTATTTT	CATSDPQGAGTDTQYF
TRBD1	NA	TRBJ2-7	TRBV13	TGTGCCAGCAGCTCAGGGACAGGTTGGAACGAGCAGTACTTC	CASSSGTGWNEQYF
TRBD1	NA	TRBJ1-3	TRBV9	TGTGCCAGCAGCGTACAACAGGGGGCGAGCTCTGGAAACACCATATATTTT	CASSVQQGASSGNTIYF
NA	NA	TRBJ2-3	TRBV11-2	TGTGCCAGCAGCACCGGACAGAACCGAAACCCAGATACGCAGTATTTT	CASSTGQNRNPDTQYF
NA	NA	TRBJ1-1	TRBV7-9	TGTGCCAGCAGCTTCGTCAGCGGGATGAACACTGAAGCTTTCTTT	CASSFVSGMNTEAFF
TRBD1	NA	TRBJ1-2	TRBV7-9	TGTGCCAGCAGCTGGACAGGGGGTGGCTACACCTTC	CASSWTGGGYTF
TRBD2	NA	TRBJ2-1	TRBV6-4	TGTGCCAGCAGTGACGGAATTAGCGGGACCTACAATGAGCAGTTCTTC	CASSDGISGTYNEQFF
NA	NA	TRBJ1-5	TRBV28	TGTGCCAGCAGTTTAGGACAGCTCCACCAGCCCCAGCATTTT	CASSLGQLHQPQHF